This T cell receptor beta chain appears in the sequencing data of a study of TIL therapy for anti-PD-1-resistant metastatic lung cancer. Study information: Tumors were harvested before any PD-1/PD-L1 blockade. Study-level findings and limits: The baseline peripheral repertoire was partially replaced by infused TIL clonotypes that later decayed.

This was the immunoSEQ v3 assay. Profiled with immunoSEQ multiplex PCR; TCRdb holds only in-frame clones, not every one. The repertoire holds just under 60,000 clones, with 69% as singletons. Time point denoted: pre-treatment sample, taken before nivolumab and TIL therapy. Stage 4 NSCLC adults joined between October 2017 and January 2020. This clone was detected only once. The antigen is unknown. The clonotype originates from a person between 30 and 79 years old with non-small cell lung cancer. The sample was blood, taken at baseline.

The CDR3: CASSSSPGANVLTF. CDR3 sequence (DNA): TGTGCCAGCAGCTCCAGTCCCGGGGCCAACGTCCTGACTTTC. The V and J genes are TRBV9 and TRBJ2-6; D call uncertain. The CDR3 totals 14 residues. The V and J ends lost 4 bases and 4 bases respectively, with 9 bases between them. Germline V gene data show CDR1 as SGDLS and CDR2 as YYNGEE. The variable domain in full, completed from reference TRBV9 and TRBJ2-6, reads DSGVTQTPKHLITATGQRVTLRCSPRSGDLSVYWYQQSLDQGLQFLIQYYNGEERAKGNILERFSAQQFPDLHSELNLSSLELGDSALYFCASSSSPGANVLTFGAGSRLTVL.